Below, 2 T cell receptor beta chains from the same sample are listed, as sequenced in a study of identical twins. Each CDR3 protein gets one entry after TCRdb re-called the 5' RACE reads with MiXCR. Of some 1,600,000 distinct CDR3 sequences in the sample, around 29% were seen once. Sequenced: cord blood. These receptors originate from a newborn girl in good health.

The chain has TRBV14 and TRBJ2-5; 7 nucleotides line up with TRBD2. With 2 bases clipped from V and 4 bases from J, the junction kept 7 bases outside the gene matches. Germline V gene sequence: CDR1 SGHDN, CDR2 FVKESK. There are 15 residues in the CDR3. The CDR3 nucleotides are TGTGCCAGCAGCCAAAGCGGGAAGGGGAGAGAGACCCAGTACTTC. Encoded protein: CASSQSGKGRETQYF.

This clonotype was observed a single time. Here the CDR3 reads CASSLEQGARDSPLHF. The CDR3 coding sequence is TGCGCCAGCAGCTTGGAACAGGGGGCGCGAGATTCACCCCTCCACTTT. This chain links TRBV5-1 with TRBJ1-6; 9 nucleotides match TRBD1. V lost 0 bases, J lost 8 bases, and 6 bases stayed unmatched. This CDR3 has 16 residues. Germline V gene sequence: CDR1 SGHRS, CDR2 YFSETQ.